This T cell receptor (beta chain) was captured by sequencing in a study of blood T cell repertoires in COVID-19. Original processing methods: It was from reference gene primer amplification that nucleated cell counts were estimated. The protocol was immunoSEQ multiplex PCR, while the TCRdb copy is restricted to in-frame clones and leaves out a portion. D and trimming come from the DNA, and the V and J calls and clone size come from that table. Of roughly 190,000 clones in the sample, roughly 82% were seen once. V dropped 4 bases and J dropped 0; count of bases not matched to a gene: 4. The germline CDR1 and CDR2 sequences are SGHNT and YYREEE (reference sequence). The CDR3 consists of 15 residues.

Sequencing was carried out using peripheral blood. The receptor was derived from an older woman with COVID-19, enrolled during active disease. The J gene is TRBJ2-7, the V gene TRBV5-4, with TRBD1 identical over 10 bases. CDR3 bases: TGTGCCAGCAGCGCCGACAGGGGGCGCTCCTACGAGCAGTACTTC. Its protein is CASSADRGRSYEQYF.